The clone carrying this TCR beta chain was seen a handful of times. Gene labels here are mouse ones. Coverage ceases 4 residues before the CDR3 finishes, and the germline J gene fills in the end. This sample stems from a study of CD8+ T cells in alopecia areata. The CDR3 spans 13 residues. CDR1 LGHNA and CDR2 YNLKQL come from the germline V gene (reference sequence). Combined cutaneous lymph node cells underwent sorting by CD4, CD8alpha, NKG2D, NKG2ACE and additional markers. Following extraction, RNA underwent reverse transcription to cDNA, which served as the sequencing template. Clones were read by immunoSEQ multiplex PCR, and TCRdb kept only the in-frame ones, dropping some. This sample carries around 290,000 clones, none of them present only once.

The chain couples TRBV5 to TRBJ2-5, with 8 bases matching TRBD2. This receptor was identified in a C3H/HeJ mouse with alopecia areata. This line is of MHC haplotype H2-k. Input material: CD4+ T cells sorted from a lymph node. This chain's CDR3 is CASSRTGRDTQYF. The sequenced part of the CDR3 DNA is TGTGCCAGCAGCAGGACTGGGAGAGAC.